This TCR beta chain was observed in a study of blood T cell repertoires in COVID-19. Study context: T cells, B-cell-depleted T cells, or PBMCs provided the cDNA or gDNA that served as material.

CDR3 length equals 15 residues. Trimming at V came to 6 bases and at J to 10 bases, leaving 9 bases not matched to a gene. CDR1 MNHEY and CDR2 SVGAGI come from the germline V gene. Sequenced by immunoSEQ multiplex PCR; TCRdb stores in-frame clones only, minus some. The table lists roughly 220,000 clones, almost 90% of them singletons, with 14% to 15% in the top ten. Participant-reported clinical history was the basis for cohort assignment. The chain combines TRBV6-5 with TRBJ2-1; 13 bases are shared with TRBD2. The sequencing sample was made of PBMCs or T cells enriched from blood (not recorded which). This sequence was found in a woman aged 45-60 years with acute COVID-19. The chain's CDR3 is CASSWTSGSSIEQFF. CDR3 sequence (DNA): TGTGCCAGCAGCTGGACTAGCGGGAGTTCCATCGAGCAGTTCTTC.